This record covers a single TCR beta chain. The antigen is not known. The sample originates from a study of monozygotic twins with inflammatory bowel disease. Whole-study findings and limits: Neither one strong signal nor one clonotype associated with IBD was supported.

TCR libraries each used approximately 3,500 ng of total RNA. Samples each yielded cDNA through eight separate reactions. The UMIs carried a 6-nucleotide sample barcode, and they were added by template switching. TCRdb derives one entry per CDR3 protein from the 5' RACE reads, leaving out DNA. The record lists around 220,000 distinct CDR3 sequences, of which the ten most abundant hold around 7.7%. CDR3 length equals 13 residues. The sequenced material came from blood. The clonotype comes from a human donor with ulcerative colitis or Crohn's disease, or a healthy co-twin of an affected twin (not recorded which). V usage is TRBV12-3 or TRBV12-4 and J usage is TRBJ1-1. This CDR3 reads CASSLGMNTEAFF.